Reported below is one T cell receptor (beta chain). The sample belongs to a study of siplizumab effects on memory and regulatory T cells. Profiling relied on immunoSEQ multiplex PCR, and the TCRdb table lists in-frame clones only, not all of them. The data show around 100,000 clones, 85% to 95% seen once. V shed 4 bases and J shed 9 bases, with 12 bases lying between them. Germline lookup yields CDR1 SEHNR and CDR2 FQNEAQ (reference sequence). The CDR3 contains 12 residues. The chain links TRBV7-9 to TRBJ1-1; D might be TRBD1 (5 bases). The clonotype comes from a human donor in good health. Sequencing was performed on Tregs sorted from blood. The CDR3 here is CASSWGTDQAFF. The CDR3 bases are TGTGCCAGCAGCTGGGGGACTGACCAAGCTTTCTTT.